The 24 T cell receptor beta chains presented below share a single source sample, sequenced in a study of response to subunit inactivated influenza vaccine. TCRdb itself ran the RT-PCR reads through MiXCR, one entry per CDR3 protein. The sample records hundreds of thousands of distinct CDR3 sequences, roughly 12% being singletons. Another study also made use of these data, one on T cells expressing NK-cell markers. That report adds: A 5'RACE template switching approach incorporating UMIs was used to make TCR beta cDNA.

The sample consisted of PBMCs from blood, taken on the day of vaccination. Every receptor here comes from a middle-aged man who received an inactivated influenza vaccine.

This clonotype was counted between two and nine times. The chain employs TRBV6-5 and TRBJ1-2; tentative D call: TRBD1 (5 bases). This CDR3 comprises 14 residues. With 0 bases removed from V and 2 bases from J, the gap between germline ends came to 7 bases. Looked up from germline, CDR1 is MNHEY and CDR2 is SVGAGI. The CDR3 DNA is TGTGCCAGCAGTTACTCCGGGGGGAACTATGGCTACACCTTC. Protein sequence: CASSYSGGNYGYTF.

This rearrangement joins TRBV4-1 to TRBJ2-7; a weak D match, TRBD2 (6 bases). V was trimmed by 0 bases and J by 4 bases, leaving 16 bases between them. CDR3 length: 16 amino acids. CDR1 MGHRA and CDR2 YSYEKL come from the germline V gene. The CDR3 nucleotides are TGCGCCAGCAGCCAAGATCACGTGGGGGGAAGTTACGAGCAGTACTTC. This sequence encodes CASSQDHVGGSYEQYF.

The chain combines TRBV27 with TRBJ1-2; D call uncertain. V was pared by 0 bases and J by 5 bases, with 10 bases between. CDR1 is MNHEY, CDR2 SMNVEV, per germline (reference sequence). The CDR3 totals 14 residues. CDR3 protein: CASSLSPRRYGYTF. The CDR3 nucleotides read TGTGCCAGCAGTTTATCGCCCAGGCGATATGGCTACACCTTC.

J is TRBJ2-1 and V is TRBV20-1; 12 nucleotides align to TRBD2. V trimming: 0 bases; J trimming: 9 bases; junction bases outside the gene matches: 6. This CDR3 comprises 15 residues. Germline CDR1 reads DFQATT; CDR2 reads SNEGSKA (reference sequence). The chain's CDR3 is CSARDQTSGSFEQFF. CDR3 sequence (DNA): TGCAGTGCTAGAGATCAGACTAGCGGGAGCTTTGAGCAGTTCTTC.

This clonotype was observed at least ten times. This sequence joins TRBV16 and TRBJ1-4; D ambiguous. The V end lost 1 base, the J end lost 0 bases, and 6 bases lay between the germline ends. There are 15 residues in the CDR3. CDR1 KGHSY and CDR2 FQNENV come from the germline V gene. CDR3 nucleotides: TGTGCCAGCAGCCAATTGGAGTCAACTAATGAAAAACTGTTTTTT. Translation: CASSQLESTNEKLFF.

This clonotype was found a few times. The chain recombines TRBV5-1 with TRBJ2-3, with 8 bases fitting TRBD2. Germline loops: CDR1 SGHRS, CDR2 YFSETQ. V was clipped by 4 bases and J by 4 bases; unmatched bases: 8. This CDR3 spans 15 amino acids. The CDR3 protein is CASSPGGALSDTQYF. CDR3 nucleotides: TGCGCCAGCAGCCCCGGGGGGGCACTGTCAGATACGCAGTATTTT.

The V call is TRBV28, the J call TRBJ1-6; possible D gene TRBD1, 6 bases. Looked up from germline, CDR1 is MDHEN and CDR2 is SYDVKM. Trimming left V 8 bases short and J 7 bases short, with 21 bases between. The CDR3 extends over 16 amino acids. Here the CDR3 reads CASFASLRGVNSPLHF. In DNA form, the CDR3 reads TGTGCCAGCTTTGCCTCTTTGAGGGGGGTGAATTCACCCCTCCACTTT. The full variable domain, its missing parts supplied by reference TRBV28 and TRBJ1-6, is DVKVTQSSRYLVKRTGEKVFLECVQDMDHENMFWYRQDPGLGLRLIYFSYDVKMKEKGDIPEGYSVSREKKERFSLILESASTNQTSMYLCASFASLRGVNSPLHFGNGTRLTVT.

This clonotype was detected ten times or more. This rearrangement joins TRBV18 to TRBJ2-7; D might be TRBD1 or TRBD2, each matching 5 bases. This CDR3 is 13 amino acids long. CDR1 is KGHSH and CDR2 is LQKENI in the germline V gene. V was pared by 5 bases and J by 4 bases, with 12 bases between. The CDR3 here is CASSSSEGYEQYF. The CDR3 nucleotides read TGTGCCAGCTCATCATCCGAGGGGTACGAGCAGTACTTC.

The chain recombines TRBV7-2 with TRBJ2-5; tentatively, D is TRBD2 (5 bases). V was pared by 3 bases and J by 5 bases, with 16 bases between. Germline V CDR1 and CDR2: SGHTA, FQGNSA. This CDR3 comprises 15 residues. In nucleotides, the CDR3 is TGTGCCAGCAGCTTGTCGTCGGGGTCTCTCGAGACCCAGTACTTC. It encodes CASSLSSGSLETQYF.

J is TRBJ2-2 and V is TRBV11-3; D remains unclear. Germline loops: CDR1 SGHNT, CDR2 YENEEA. The CDR3 is 13 amino acids. The ends were cut back, 5 bases at V and 7 bases at J, with 11 bases in the middle. The CDR3 DNA is TGTGCCAGCAGCCCCCGGGCCCACGGGGAGCTGTTTTTT. Amino acid sequence: CASSPRAHGELFF.

The chain links TRBV7-9 to TRBJ2-1; tentatively, D is TRBD1 or TRBD2 (7 bases each). There are 13 residues in the CDR3. Trimming pared 5 bases from V and 14 bases from J, leaving 19 bases between. CDR1 is SEHNR and CDR2 is FQNEAQ in the germline V gene (reference sequence). Written as DNA, the CDR3 is TGTGCCAGCAGCAGTCAGGGGGGAGGGCAGGAGTTCTTC. This translates into CASSSQGGGQEFF.

The CDR3 nucleotides are TGTGCCAGCAGCTCGACAGGGCAGAATTCACCCCTCCACTTT. Protein: CASSSTGQNSPLHF. The rearrangement uses TRBV7-6 and TRBJ1-6, with 7 bases aligning to TRBD1. CDR1 is SGHVS, CDR2 FNYEAQ, per germline. Germline trimming cut 4 bases from V and 7 bases from J; bases unmatched to any gene: 4. This CDR3 comprises 14 residues.

This clonotype was counted between two and nine times. The chain joins TRBV12-3 or TRBV12-4 to TRBJ2-5, with TRBD2 as a possible D gene (6 bases). With 0 bases removed from V and 5 bases from J, the gap between germline ends came to 13 bases. CDR3 length: 15 amino acids. Written as DNA, the CDR3 is TGTGCCAGCAGTTTAGCTACAGGCCGGGGGGAGACCCAGTACTTC. Translation: CASSLATGRGETQYF.

The chain recombines TRBV13 with TRBJ1-2, with 9 positions matching TRBD1. The ends lost 5 bases at V and 3 bases at J; junction bases unmatched: 7. The V gene's germline CDR1 is PRHDT and CDR2 FYEKMQ (reference sequence). This CDR3 has 15 residues. The chain's CDR3 is CASSGMGQGHYGYTF. The CDR3 coding sequence is TGTGCCAGCAGCGGGATGGGACAGGGACACTATGGCTACACCTTC.

This clonotype was observed at least ten times. The chain employs TRBV28 and TRBJ2-6; unclear D gene. Trimming left V 9 bases short and J 0 bases short, with 15 bases between. CDR3 length equals 16 residues. Looked up from germline, CDR1 is MDHEN and CDR2 is SYDVKM. The DNA for the CDR3 is TGTGCCAGTACCAGCAGACTCCGCTCTGGGGCCAACGTCCTGACTTTC. It encodes CASTSRLRSGANVLTF. Variable domain in full (rest from reference TRBV28 and TRBJ2-6): DVKVTQSSRYLVKRTGEKVFLECVQDMDHENMFWYRQDPGLGLRLIYFSYDVKMKEKGDIPEGYSVSREKKERFSLILESASTNQTSMYLCASTSRLRSGANVLTFGAGSRLTVL.

The chain uses TRBV4-3 and TRBJ2-7; 8 nucleotides align to TRBD2. CDR3 size: 17 residues. Germline V gene sequence: CDR1 LGHNA, CDR2 YSLEER. V shed 4 bases and J 3 bases; nucleotides not matched to a gene: 14. In nucleotides, the CDR3 is TGCGCCAGCAGCCTATCCCGTGGCGGGACTAGGGGCTACGAGCAGTACTTC. This gives the protein CASSLSRGGTRGYEQYF.

Ten or more counts support this clonotype. V usage is TRBV12-3 or TRBV12-4 and J usage is TRBJ2-1; D is uncertain. V was shortened by 3 bases and J by 10 bases, with 10 bases between the two germline ends. This CDR3 comprises 12 residues. The CDR3 nucleotides are TGTGCCAGCAGTTTCGTGGGGTTAGAGCAGTTCTTC. Its translation: CASSFVGLEQFF.

This clonotype was seen repeatedly, ten times or more. This rearrangement joins TRBV6-2 or TRBV6-3 to TRBJ2-1, with D possibly being TRBD2 (5 bases). The V gene lost 4 bases and the J gene lost 5 bases, with 12 bases spanning the gap. This CDR3 spans 14 amino acids. CDR1 is MNHEY and CDR2 is SVGEGT in the germline V gene. Written as DNA, the CDR3 is TGTGCCAGCAGTTCCGCAGCGGTCCACAATGAGCAGTTCTTC. Protein sequence: CASSSAAVHNEQFF.

This clonotype was observed a few times. This sequence joins TRBV2 and TRBJ1-5, with TRBD1 identical over 7 bases. V dropped 8 bases and J dropped 1; count of bases not matched to a gene: 8. CDR3 length equals 15 residues. Germline CDR1 and CDR2: SNHLY and FYNNEI. In nucleotides, the CDR3 is TGTGCCAGCGATTCACAGGGGATCAGCAATCAGCCCCAGCATTTT. This encodes CASDSQGISNQPQHF.

This CDR3 is CASSRTSGSTDKEAQFF. In nucleotides, the CDR3 is TGTGCCAGCAGCCGAACTAGCGGGAGTACTGATAAGGAGGCGCAGTTCTTC. This sequence joins TRBV12-3 or TRBV12-4 and TRBJ2-1, with TRBD2 matching over 11 bases. Trimming at V came to 6 bases and at J to 12 bases, leaving 19 bases not matched to a gene. CDR3 length: 17 residues.

V gene TRBV20-1 combines with J gene TRBJ1-6; TRBD1 might be the D (6 bases). Germline lookup yields CDR1 DFQATT and CDR2 SNEGSKA (reference sequence). With 0 bases removed from V and 0 bases from J, the gap between germline ends came to 15 bases. The CDR3 has 18 amino acids. The CDR3 bases are TGCAGTGCTAGAGATTGGCGGAGGGGGAGCTCCTATAATTCACCCCTCCACTTT. Its protein is CSARDWRRGSSYNSPLHF.

There are a few counts of this clonotype. The V gene is TRBV5-1, the J gene TRBJ2-3; TRBD2 matches at 16 bases. This CDR3 contains 21 residues. V was pared by 5 bases and J by 0 bases, with 15 bases of the junction left unmatched. Germline CDR1 reads SGHRS; CDR2 reads YFSETQ. The chain's CDR3 is CASSSLTGTSGGALSTDTQYF. The DNA for the CDR3 is TGCGCCAGCAGTTCTCTCACCGGGACTAGCGGGGGGGCCCTTAGCACAGATACGCAGTATTTT.

There are many counts of this clonotype. V gene TRBV5-1 combines with J gene TRBJ2-1; D is perhaps TRBD2 (7 bases). Trimming cost V 4 bases and J 4 bases, with 12 bases left between them. Germline V gives CDR1 SGHRS, CDR2 YFSETQ. This CDR3 region has 14 residues. CDR3 region: CASSAGANYNEQFF. DNA of the CDR3: TGCGCCAGCAGCGCGGGGGCGAATTACAATGAGCAGTTCTTC.

This clonotype was observed a handful of times. V gene TRBV27 combines with J gene TRBJ2-7, with 13 bases aligning to TRBD2. The V gene end was trimmed by 4 bases and the J gene end by 5 bases; junction bases not matched to a gene: 11. The CDR3 spans 17 residues. CDR1 and CDR2 (germline): MNHEY, SMNVEV (reference sequence). The CDR3, as DNA: TGTGCCAGCAGTTCTAATAAAGCGACTAGCGGGAGGAACGAGCAGTACTTC. Its protein is CASSSNKATSGRNEQYF.